This is a list of T cell receptor beta chains from one sample in a study of shared clonotypes between healthy human individuals. TCRdb keeps only in-frame clones here, not all; method: immunoSEQ multiplex PCR. The sample lists 2.5 million or so clones, approximately 94% seen once, with 0.11% to 0.15% in the top ten. Sequencing was carried out using naive CD4+ T cells sorted from blood. These receptors all come from a man aged 18 to 35 in good health. CDR3s include the opening cysteine and the closing phenylalanine or tryptophan. The D gene is left open where the match is weak. The size field is filled for only some rows; it gives once, few, many or a size class.

TRBJ2-7,TRBV29-1,-,TRBD1,TGCAGCGTCGCCGGGACAGGGCCCAACGAGCAGTACTTC,CSVAGTGPNEQYF
TRBJ2-7,TRBV5-1,few,TRBD1,TGCGCCAGCAGCTTGGAAGACAGGGGTGACGAGCAGTACTTC,CASSLEDRGDEQYF
TRBJ2-2,TRBV6-5,once,-,TGTGCCAGCAGTAGACAGTCTAACACCGGGGAGCTGTTTTTT,CASSRQSNTGELFF
TRBJ1-6,TRBV6-5,-,-,TGTGCCAGCAGTATGTTTACGTCAACCAATTCACCCCTCCACTTT,CASSMFTSTNSPLHF
TRBJ2-7,TRBV10-3,-,-,TGTGCCATCAGTGACAGGCCACCCTACGAGCAGTACTTC,CAISDRPPYEQYF
TRBJ2-3,TRBV4-1,-,TRBD2,TGCGCCAGCAGCCAAGGGTCAAGCGGGGGGGCCGATACGCAGTATTTT,CASSQGSSGGADTQYF
TRBJ2-5,TRBV7-2,-,-,TGTGCCAGCAGCTTAGACGGGGTCCAAGAGACCCAGTACTTC,CASSLDGVQETQYF
TRBJ2-1,TRBV11-2,-,TRBD2,TGTGCCAGCAGCCCCCAGCGGGGGTACAATGAGCAGTTCTTC,CASSPQRGYNEQFF
TRBJ1-3,TRBV6-5,-,-,TGTGCCAGCAGTTACTCGCCCCTCTCTGGAAACACCATATATTTT,CASSYSPLSGNTIYF
TRBJ2-2,TRBV7-6,-,TRBD2,TGTGCCAGCAGCTTAGACGGGGGGATGGGCACCGGGGAGCTGTTTTTT,CASSLDGGMGTGELFF
TRBJ1-6,TRBV6-5,-,TRBD1,TGTGCCAGCAGTTATCAACAGGGGGTAGGTTCACCCCTCCACTTT,CASSYQQGVGSPLHF
TRBJ2-5,TRBV7-2,-,TRBD2,TGTGCCAGCAGCTTAGCCGGGACTAGCTTCAAAGAGACCCAGTACTTC,CASSLAGTSFKETQYF
TRBJ2-7,TRBV27,-,TRBD1,TGTGCCAGCAGTCCCCGCACCGGGACAGGGAATGGTGAGCAGTACTTC,CASSPRTGTGNGEQYF
TRBJ1-2,TRBV10-3,-,-,TGTGCCATCAGTGAAAAGGGGAACTATGGCTACACCTTC,CAISEKGNYGYTF
TRBJ1-3,TRBV19,-,-,TGTGCCAGTAGTATCGGAGTTTCTGGAAACACCATATATTTT,CASSIGVSGNTIYF